Reported below is one TCR beta chain. Its antigen specificity is not known. The junction shows a germline mismatch at one end, possibly a read error. Including the terminal cysteine and phenylalanine, the CDR3 comprises 15 residues. Of all the DNA, just the CDR3 is kept, 45 bases in frame from base 1. For CDR1 and CDR2, the germline V gene lists SNHLY and FYNNEI. The source of the sample is a study of glioma-infiltrating T cells (dated by TCRdb to about 2016). Looking at the study overall: Sequencing of TCR alpha- and beta-chain repertoires was performed on glioma tissue, on non-neoplastic brain tissue, and on matched peripheral blood mononuclear cells. To measure how far tissue and blood T-cell populations diverged, each tissue-infiltrating repertoire was compared against the peripheral blood repertoire of the same patient. Three low-grade glioma patients, fewer than 10 primary glioblastoma patients, and three non-glioma patients who contributed non-neoplastic brain tissue made up the paired cohort.

The iRepertoire nested amplicon-rescue multiplex PCR (arm-PCR) platform was used to amplify TCR alpha and beta CDR3 regions from RNA. For one-step reverse transcription and amplification, about 100-450 ng of tissue mRNA or PBMC total RNA was used as input. Following bead purification, Illumina adapters were added by a secondary multiplex PCR, and libraries between 200 and 400 bp were gel-purified. The libraries contained internal 6-nucleotide barcodes that were used for demultiplexing. The libraries were sequenced on an Illumina MiSeq using 2x220 or 2x250 nucleotide paired-end reads. The study's processing was this. Paired reads were merged using FLASH 1.2.11 and were aligned to the GRCh37 human genome using BWA-MEM, after which TRA and TRB reads were extracted. An IMGT-derived reference of cassette sequences and CDR3 motifs, with pseudogenes included, was used for V and J assignment. Three-frame translation of reads was performed, and productive CDR3s were defined as those with a C...FGXG motif and no stop codons. Clonotypes were defined as unique combinations of V-J cassette pair and CDR3 amino acid sequence. Reads were filtered by Hamming distance, thresholded by each sample's sequence error rate in mapped regions. TCRdb reworked the public reads: Q25 trimming with fastp, MiXCR clone assembly, productive beta chains retained. Each CDR3 protein appears once, grouped with its most common genes and DNA. TCRdb assigned the V and J calls; the authors' analysis was not used. This sample comprises under 200,000 distinct CDR3 sequences, roughly a third of them detected only once. The ten top clones hold 20% to 25% of the sample.

Summary of the overall study and its limitations: Very few CDR3 sequences were shared between tissue and blood, attributed to high CDR3 diversity and limited sampling. VJ-independent divergence between tissue and blood was lower than expected in non-neoplastic patients but higher than expected in all gliomas, particularly low-grade gliomas. The group comparisons were based on small numbers of patients: three non-neoplastic, three low-grade glioma and about eight glioblastoma patients.

This TCR was recovered from a human donor with low-grade glioma or glioblastoma, undergoing nonglioma brain surgery, or in good health (not recorded which). The sequencing sample was made of glioma tissue, nonneoplastic brain tissue, or PBMCs (not recorded which). The rearranged chain carries TRBV2 and TRBJ2-1, with 12 middle bases fitting TRBD2. In nucleotides, the sequence is TGCGTCAGCAGTGAGCTTGGACTAGCGGGACATGAGCAGTTCTTC. It codes for CVSSELGLAGHEQFF.